This TCR beta chain is drawn from a study of siplizumab effects on memory and regulatory T cells. With 0 bases removed from V and 0 bases from J, the gap between germline ends came to 5 bases. Germline assignment: CDR1 LGHNA and CDR2 YNFKEQ. There are 15 residues in the CDR3. The protocol was immunoSEQ multiplex PCR, while the TCRdb copy is restricted to in-frame clones and leaves out a portion. Of around 95,000 clones detected, about 95% appear once; the ten largest clones hold about 1.2%. This receptor was obtained from a human donor in good health. V usage is TRBV4-2 and J usage is TRBJ2-2; D gene ambiguous. The sequencing sample was made of non-Treg CD4+ T cells sorted from blood. The CDR3 is CASSQDSSNTGELFF. In DNA form, the CDR3 reads TGTGCCAGCAGCCAAGACAGCTCGAACACCGGGGAGCTGTTTTTT.